The T cell receptor (beta chain) described here comes from a study of shared clonotypes between healthy human individuals. Study-wide results and caveats: In general, naive subsets displayed greater estimated richness than memory subsets did.

Germline V lookup: CDR1 SGHTS, CDR2 YDEGEE. The CDR3 extends over 15 amino acids. Deletions cut 0 bases from V and 0 bases from J, with 10 bases between. Assay used: immunoSEQ multiplex PCR; TCRdb lists only in-frame clones, some missing. The table shows 2,100,000 or so clones, with 90% to 97% occurring only once. This clone came up once. Antigen: not known. The sample consisted of naive CD4+ T cells sorted from blood. Subset denoted: CD45RA+ positively selected. This receptor was identified in a man between 18 and 29 years old in good health. The chain uses TRBV5-8 and TRBJ2-7; no clear D. The CDR3, as DNA: TGTGCCAGCAGCTTGGAACGCCTAAGCTCCTACGAGCAGTACTTC. Translated, it gives CASSLERLSSYEQYF.